The clone carrying this TCR beta chain was seen a few times. Its antigen is unknown. From germline, CDR1 is SEHNR and CDR2 FQNEAQ (reference sequence). V was clipped by 5 bases and J by 4 bases; unmatched bases: 4. This CDR3 has 14 residues. One entry per CDR3 protein results from TCRdb running MiXCR on the RT-PCR reads. The table records 450,000 to 500,000 distinct CDR3 sequences, over 9.5% of them present only once. The data were obtained in a study of response to subunit inactivated influenza vaccine. Study findings and constraints: Few new T cells, the authors suggested, are recruited by each seasonal influenza vaccination.

The TCR was taken from a middle-aged man who received an inactivated influenza vaccine. The specimen was PBMCs from blood, collected roughly 6 weeks after vaccination. This chain uses TRBV7-9 with TRBJ1-5; 8 bases are shared with TRBD1. CDR3 residues: CASSARGPNQPQHF. The CDR3 DNA is TGTGCCAGCAGCGCCAGGGGGCCTAATCAGCCCCAGCATTTT.